The 11 T cell receptor beta chains in this list originate from one sample, sequenced in a study of T-cell reconstitution after alpha-beta-depleted transplantation in children. Using unique molecular identifiers, the investigators prepared the TCRbeta library. TCRdb reprocessed the PCR reads with MiXCR, giving one entry per CDR3 protein. Here the sample spans around 490,000 distinct CDR3 sequences, approximately 10% being singletons. Sequences were derived from PBMCs, mostly from graft donor cells, sampled 180 days after TCRalphabeta/CD19-depleted stem cell transplant. The source is a female patient younger than 10 who had a stem cell transplant for aplastic anemia, so the T cells may come from the graft donor.

The table lists this clonotype with many counts. The rearrangement links TRBV20-1 to TRBJ2-5; TRBD1 or TRBD2 may be the D gene (6 bases each). The germline V gene has CDR1 DFQATT and CDR2 SNEGSKA (reference sequence). With 7 bases removed from V and 5 bases from J, the gap between germline ends came to 14 bases. The CDR3 spans 12 residues. The CDR3 region is CSVKPGAETQYF. In nucleotides, the CDR3 is TGCAGTGTGAAACCGGGGGCCGAGACCCAGTACTTC.

The rearrangement links TRBV7-2 to TRBJ2-2, with 14 positions matching TRBD2. This CDR3 is built from 17 residues. V was pared by 5 bases and J by 4 bases, with 6 bases of the junction left unmatched. Germline V CDR1 and CDR2: SGHTA, FQGNSA. This CDR3 reads CASSRLAGGPGTGELFF. CDR3 coding DNA: TGTGCCAGCAGCCGACTAGCGGGAGGGCCCGGCACCGGGGAGCTGTTTTTT.

This clonotype showed up many times. V is TRBV29-1 and J is TRBJ2-3; 10 bases line up with TRBD2. The V segment lost 1 base and the J segment 3 bases; nucleotides outside the gene matches: 7. Per the germline V gene, CDR1 is SQVTM and CDR2 is ANQGSEA. This CDR3 is built from 16 residues. In DNA form, the CDR3 reads TGCAGCGTTGAAGGTCCTAGCGGGAGAGCAACAGATACGCAGTATTTT. Its translation is CSVEGPSGRATDTQYF.

This clonotype has more than one count but fewer than ten. The gene calls are TRBV20-1 and TRBJ2-5; the D gene is possibly TRBD2 (6 bases). Between the trimmed V and J ends, which lost 0 bases and 5 bases, there was a span of 13 bases. This CDR3 has 14 residues. Germline CDR1 DFQATT, CDR2 SNEGSKA (reference sequence). CDR3 loop: CSARDDWLAETQYF. The CDR3 DNA reads as TGCAGTGCTAGAGATGATTGGCTAGCGGAGACCCAGTACTTC.

This clonotype occurred many times. This rearrangement joins TRBV9 to TRBJ1-5, with a possible D match to TRBD1 (6 bases). This CDR3 comprises 15 residues. Per the germline V gene, CDR1 is SGDLS and CDR2 is YYNGEE. The germline V and J ends were trimmed by 0 bases and 7 bases, with 14 bases remaining between them. The CDR3 nucleotides are TGTGCCAGCAGCGTAGGGCAGGGGTGGGGGCAGCCCCAGCATTTT. It encodes CASSVGQGWGQPQHF.

There are a few counts of this clonotype. The chain recombines TRBV20-1 with TRBJ2-5; D might be TRBD2 (6 bases). The V end was cut by 4 bases, the J end by 3 bases, with 9 bases between. Per germline, CDR1 DFQATT and CDR2 SNEGSKA (reference sequence). CDR3 size: 12 residues. The DNA for the CDR3 is TGCAGTGCTAAGCCGGGGGAAGAGACCCAGTACTTC. This gives the protein CSAKPGEETQYF.

This clonotype occurred a few times. V gene TRBV29-1 combines with J gene TRBJ2-1, with a possible D match to TRBD2 (5 bases). The CDR3 consists of 15 residues. Trimming stripped 1 base from V and 4 bases from J, with 14 bases between. The germline V gene has CDR1 SQVTM and CDR2 ANQGSEA. As DNA, the CDR3 is TGCAGCGTTGAAGGGCTAGCCAAAGCTTACAATGAGCAGTTCTTC. Protein: CSVEGLAKAYNEQFF.

This chain connects TRBV4-3 to TRBJ2-7; D might be TRBD2 (6 bases). From germline, CDR1 is LGHNA and CDR2 YSLEER. The CDR3 is 15 residues long. The V end was cut by 1 base, the J end by 1 base, with 11 bases between. The CDR3 region is CASSQVADPSYEQYF. CDR3 DNA sequence: TGCGCCAGCAGCCAAGTAGCGGACCCATCCTACGAGCAGTACTTC.

The V call is TRBV6-5, the J call TRBJ2-1, with a weak D call TRBD2 (5 bases). Trimming pared 2 bases from V and 6 bases from J, leaving 14 bases between. This CDR3 is built from 15 residues. Looked up from germline, CDR1 is MNHEY and CDR2 is SVGAGI. CDR3 region: CASSYTPSSINEQFF. The CDR3 nucleotides read TGTGCCAGCAGTTACACCCCCTCTAGCATCAATGAGCAGTTCTTC.

This clonotype was seen a handful of times. The V gene is TRBV28, the J gene TRBJ2-3; 10 nucleotides line up with TRBD1. V lost 5 bases to trimming and J lost 11 bases; unmatched junction nucleotides: 13. The germline V gene has CDR1 MDHEN and CDR2 SYDVKM. The CDR3 runs to 15 residues. The chain's CDR3 is CASSPGQGGRIGQYF. DNA for the CDR3: TGTGCCAGCAGTCCAGGACAGGGGGGACGAATCGGGCAGTATTTT.

This clonotype has a count of ten or more. The CDR3, as DNA: TGTGCCAGCAGTGCGACAGGGGATGCCGGGGAGCTGTTTTTT. Protein product: CASSATGDAGELFF. The gene calls are TRBV6-2 or TRBV6-3 and TRBJ2-2, with 8 bases matching TRBD1. This CDR3 region has 14 residues. Trimming took 5 bases from V and 6 from J; bases not matched to a gene: 5. The germline gives CDR1 MNHEY, CDR2 SVGEGT.